This T cell receptor beta chain comes out of a study of blood T cell repertoires in COVID-19. The wider study: Some COVID-19 samples were acute and others convalescent; all came from the United States, Italy and Spain.

The CDR3 sequence is 14 residues long. Germline CDR1 reads MNHEY; CDR2 reads SMNVEV (reference sequence). V lost 3 bases, J lost 4 bases, and 4 bases stayed unmatched. Only in-frame clones appear in the TCRdb table, and some are missing; sequencing was by immunoSEQ multiplex PCR. The data show over 45,000 clones, with 83% seen just once and around 6.1% held by the top ten. The sample comprised peripheral blood. The sequence derives from a woman older than 75 with acute or convalescent COVID-19. The rearrangement joins TRBV27 to TRBJ2-5, with TRBD1 identical over 8 bases. The CDR3 is CASSFSTGGETQYF. The CDR3 DNA is TGTGCCAGCAGTTTCTCCACAGGGGGAGAGACCCAGTACTTC.